This entry describes one T cell receptor beta chain. What it binds is unknown. The data were obtained in a study of PD-1 blockade in classical Hodgkin lymphoma. Measured with immunoSEQ multiplex PCR; TCRdb has only the in-frame clones, and not every one. Found here are 50,000 to 65,000 clones, about 90% of them singletons; the top ten hold 9% to 12%. V shed 6 bases and J shed 0 bases, with 19 bases lying between them. CDR3 length: 16 amino acids. Germline CDR1 SQVTM, CDR2 ANQGSEA. Notes on the study in general: According to reports, newly diagnosed patients had lower baseline TCR diversity than healthy donors, and relapsed/refractory patients had lower baseline TCR diversity still. Unlike CD8+ TCR diversity, which did not rise significantly by C4D1, CD4+ TCR diversity did. Baseline diversity resembling that of newly diagnosed patients was seen in complete responders.

Time point indicated: cycle 4 day 1 (C4D1), after more than five weeks of nivolumab. Relapse after autologous stem cell transplantation occurred in every patient, and brentuximab vedotin exposure varied. The source of this sequence is a human donor with classical Hodgkin lymphoma. The input for sequencing was peripheral blood mononuclear cells (PBMCs), taken before the fourth cycle of nivolumab. The gene calls are TRBV29-1 and TRBJ2-3; D unclear. CDR3 sequence: CSVPAPSRLSTDTQYF. In nucleotides, the CDR3 is TGCAGCGTCCCTGCCCCCTCAAGACTTAGCACAGATACGCAGTATTTT.